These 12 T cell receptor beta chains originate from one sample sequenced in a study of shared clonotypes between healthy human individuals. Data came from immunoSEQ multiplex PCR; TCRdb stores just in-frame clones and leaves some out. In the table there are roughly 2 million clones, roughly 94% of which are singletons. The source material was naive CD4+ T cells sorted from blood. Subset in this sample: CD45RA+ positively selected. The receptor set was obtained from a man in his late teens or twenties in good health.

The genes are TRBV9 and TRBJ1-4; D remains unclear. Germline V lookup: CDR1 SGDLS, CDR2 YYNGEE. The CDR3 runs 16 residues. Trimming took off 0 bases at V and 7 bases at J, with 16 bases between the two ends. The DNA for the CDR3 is TGTGCCAGCAGCGTAGACGGTACATCTCTCTTTGAAAAACTGTTTTTT. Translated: CASSVDGTSLFEKLFF.

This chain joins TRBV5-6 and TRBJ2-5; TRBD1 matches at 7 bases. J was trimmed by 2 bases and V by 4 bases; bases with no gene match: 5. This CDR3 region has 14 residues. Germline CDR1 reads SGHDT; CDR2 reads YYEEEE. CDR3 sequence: CASSRDSRQETQYF. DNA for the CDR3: TGTGCCAGCAGCCGGGACAGCCGTCAAGAGACCCAGTACTTC.

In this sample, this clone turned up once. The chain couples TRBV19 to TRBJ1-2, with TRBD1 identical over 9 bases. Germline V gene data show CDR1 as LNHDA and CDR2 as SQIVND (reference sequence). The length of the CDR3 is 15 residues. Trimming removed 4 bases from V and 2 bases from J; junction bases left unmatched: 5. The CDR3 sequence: CASSRGTGTNYGYTF. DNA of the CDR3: TGTGCCAGTAGTAGGGGGACAGGGACGAACTATGGCTACACCTTC.

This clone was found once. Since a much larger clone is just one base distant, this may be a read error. CDR3 residues: CAGSYSNQPQHF. The CDR3 DNA sequence: TGTGCCGGCAGCTATAGCAATCAGCCCCAGCATTTT. The genes are TRBV5-6 and TRBJ1-5; D remains ambiguous. The germline V gene encodes CDR1 SGHDT and CDR2 YYEEEE. This CDR3 has 12 amino acids.

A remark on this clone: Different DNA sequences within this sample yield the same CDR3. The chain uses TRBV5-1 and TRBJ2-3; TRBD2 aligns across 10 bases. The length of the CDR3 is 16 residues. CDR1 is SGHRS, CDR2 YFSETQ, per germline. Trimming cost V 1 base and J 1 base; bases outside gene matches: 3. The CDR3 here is CASSLSLAGGTDTQYF. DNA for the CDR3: TGCGCCAGCAGCTTGTCGCTAGCGGGGGGCACAGATACGCAGTATTTT.

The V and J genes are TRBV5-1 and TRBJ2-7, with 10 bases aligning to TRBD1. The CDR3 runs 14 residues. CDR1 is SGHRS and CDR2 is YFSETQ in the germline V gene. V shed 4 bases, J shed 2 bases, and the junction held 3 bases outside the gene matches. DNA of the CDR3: TGCGCCAGCAGCGTCGGGACAGGGGCCTACGAGCAGTACTTC. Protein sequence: CASSVGTGAYEQYF.

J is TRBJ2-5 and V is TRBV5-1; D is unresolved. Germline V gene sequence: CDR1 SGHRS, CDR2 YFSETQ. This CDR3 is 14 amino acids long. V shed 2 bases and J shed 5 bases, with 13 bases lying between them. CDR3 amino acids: CASSFGRFGETQYF. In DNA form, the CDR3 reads TGCGCCAGCAGCTTCGGACGGTTCGGGGAGACCCAGTACTTC.

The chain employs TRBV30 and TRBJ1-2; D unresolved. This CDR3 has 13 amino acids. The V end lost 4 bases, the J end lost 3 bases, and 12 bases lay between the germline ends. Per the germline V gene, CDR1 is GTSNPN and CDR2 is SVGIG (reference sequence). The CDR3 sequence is CAWNSLEDYGYTF. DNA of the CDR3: TGTGCCTGGAACAGCTTAGAGGACTATGGCTACACCTTC.

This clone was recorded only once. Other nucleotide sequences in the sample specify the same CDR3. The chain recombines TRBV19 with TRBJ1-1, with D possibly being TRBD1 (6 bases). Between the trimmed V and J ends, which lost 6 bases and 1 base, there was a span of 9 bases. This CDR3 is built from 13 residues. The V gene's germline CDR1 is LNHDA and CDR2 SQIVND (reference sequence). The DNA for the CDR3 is TGTGCCAGTAGCGCACAGGGGAACACTGAAGCTTTCTTT. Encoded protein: CASSAQGNTEAFF.

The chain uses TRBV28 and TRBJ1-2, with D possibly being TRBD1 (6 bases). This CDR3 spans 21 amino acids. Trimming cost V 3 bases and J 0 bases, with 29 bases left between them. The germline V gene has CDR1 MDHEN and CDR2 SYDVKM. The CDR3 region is CASSFVQTFQGSLVANYGYTF. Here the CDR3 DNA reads TGTGCCAGCAGTTTCGTTCAAACTTTCCAGGGGTCCCTAGTAGCTAACTATGGCTACACCTTC.

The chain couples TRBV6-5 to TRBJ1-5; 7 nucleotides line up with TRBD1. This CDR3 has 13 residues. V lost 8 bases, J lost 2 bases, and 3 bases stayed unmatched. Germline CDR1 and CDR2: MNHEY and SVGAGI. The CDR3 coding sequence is TGTGCCAGCCGAGACAGGGGCAATCAGCCCCAGCATTTT. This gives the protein CASRDRGNQPQHF.

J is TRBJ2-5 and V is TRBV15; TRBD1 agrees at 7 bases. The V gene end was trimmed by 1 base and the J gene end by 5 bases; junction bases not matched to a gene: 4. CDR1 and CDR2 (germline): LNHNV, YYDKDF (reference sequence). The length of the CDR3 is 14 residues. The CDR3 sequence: CATSRGDRKETQYF. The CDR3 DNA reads TGTGCCACCAGCAGAGGGGACAGAAAGGAGACCCAGTACTTC.